This TCR beta chain was found in a study of blood T cell repertoires in COVID-19 (dated by TCRdb to between 2020 and 2021). Notes on the research overall: The collaborator samples originated in the United States, Italy and Spain and spanned the acute and convalescent phases of COVID-19. HLA class I and class II types, where available, came from metadata supplied by the sample provider rather than from assay-based typing. The sample metadata nearly always contained a de-identified subject ID, COVID-19 status, age in years and sex. The material from the prospective study consisted of cDNA or gDNA derived from T cells, B-cell-depleted T cells, or PBMCs. Samples came from the ongoing ImmuneRACE study (first 160 participants) plus 1,254 subjects from 6 global collaborators. The repertoires were released in a freely available public database meant as a resource for research on the immune response to SARS-CoV-2. Subjects who had been exposed to COVID-19, were actively infected with it, or had recovered from it provided the deeply sampled blood TCRbeta repertoires that made up the dataset. General study outcomes and caveats: The quantity of clinical and demographic metadata differed by source and by participant and was supplied without curation.

Each collaborating institution followed its own protocols to collect whole blood in K2EDTA tubes. For TCRbeta analysis, collaborators shipped samples in one of three forms: frozen whole blood, isolated PBMCs, or DNA extracted from either of those sample types. On this clone: It has no known antigen specificity. Per-base quality was not reported, and no clone a single base away is much larger than it.

The immunoSEQ Assay, a bias-controlled multiplex PCR, was used to amplify TCRbeta CDR3 regions from genomic DNA. Regarding the original processing steps: The number of nucleated cells in each sample was estimated by amplification of reference gene primers within the assay. To quantify the absolute abundance of each unique TCRbeta CDR3 rearrangement, sequence reads were collapsed and filtered. For each sample, productive Simpson clonality was calculated by taking the square root of Simpson's diversity index across productive rearrangements. Drawn from immuneACCESS, this table holds only the in-frame rearrangements with V and J called that TCRdb kept. Clones are partly lost; checked studies trace under half to an unresolved V gene and leave the rest unexplained. That table supplies the V and J calls and clone size; D and trimming were determined from the DNA. This sample lists roughly 65,000 clones; approximately 86% were detected once. The ten largest make up about an eighth of the sample.

The sequencing input was peripheral blood. This clonotype originated in an older woman with acute or convalescent COVID-19.

The CDR3 has the sequence CAISDRTSGFSYEQYF. In nucleotides, the sequence is TGTGCCATCAGTGACCGGACTAGCGGGTTCTCCTACGAGCAGTACTTC. The chain was built from TRBV10-3 and TRBJ2-7; 11 central nucleotides agree with TRBD2. CDR3 length: 16 amino acids, cysteine to phenylalanine. The entry retains the CDR3 DNA only, 48 bases that are in frame from base 1. V is cut back by 3 bases and J by 0 bases, with 4 bases in the junction unmatched. Looking up the germline V gene yields CDR1 ENHRY and CDR2 SYGVKD.